These 10 T cell receptor beta chains share one sample of origin, sequenced in a study of blood T cell repertoires in COVID-19. Clones were sequenced by immunoSEQ multiplex PCR, and TCRdb holds only the in-frame ones, with some missing. The sample records tens of thousands of clones, less than 80% being singletons. Sequencing was carried out using peripheral blood. The receptor set was obtained from a man between 60 and 70 years old with active or convalescent COVID-19.

There are a few counts of this clone. This sequence joins TRBV5-1 and TRBJ1-6; D is unclear. The CDR3 consists of 15 residues. Germline values: CDR1 SGHRS, CDR2 YFSETQ. V was clipped by 1 base and J by 17 bases, with 22 bases between them. In DNA form, the CDR3 reads TGCGCCAGCAGCTTGAGTCCGGGTGTCGGTTCTGCCGTCCACTTT. Its protein is CASSLSPGVGSAVHF.

This clone showed up just a few times. The chain links TRBV5-1 to TRBJ2-7; the D gene is possibly TRBD2 (7 bases). Germline CDR1 is SGHRS and CDR2 is YFSETQ. The V and J ends lost 4 bases and 0 bases respectively, with 23 bases between them. The CDR3 consists of 18 residues. CDR3 coding DNA: TGCGCCAGCAGCCAGGGACTTTTGCGGGGGCCGAGCTCCTACGAGCAGTACTTC. This gives the protein CASSQGLLRGPSSYEQYF.

In regard to this clone: Other DNA sequences in this sample translate to the same CDR3. The V and J genes are TRBV5-1 and TRBJ1-6, with D unclear. This CDR3 comprises 16 residues. The V gene lost 0 bases and the J gene lost 0 bases, with 7 bases spanning the gap. CDR1 is SGHRS, CDR2 YFSETQ, per germline. CDR3 bases: TGCGCCAGCAGCTTGGAGCCGAGCTCCTATAATTCACCCCTCCACTTT. Encoded protein: CASSLEPSSYNSPLHF. Combining the CDR3 with reference TRBV5-1 and TRBJ1-6 gives the whole variable domain KAGVTQTPRYLIKTRGQQVTLSCSPISGHRSVSWYQQTPGQGLQFLFEYFSETQRNKGNFPGRFSGRQFSNSRSEMNVSTLELGDSALYLCASSLEPSSYNSPLHFGNGTRLTVT.

This chain joins TRBV21-1 and TRBJ1-3. TRBV21-1 is assigned pseudogene status. The CDR3 extends over 16 amino acids. The CDR3 DNA is TGTGCCAGCAGCAAAGTTCCGGGTCGCGCTGGAAACACCATATATTTT. This translates into CASSKVPGRAGNTIYF.

The chain carries TRBV6-1 and TRBJ1-1; D call uncertain. The germline CDR1 and CDR2 sequences are MNHNS and SASEGT. Trimming pared 0 bases from V and 4 bases from J, leaving 12 bases between. The CDR3 length is 15 residues. CDR3 bases: TGTGCCAGCAGTGAAGCGATGGGGAGGAGCACTGAAGCTTTCTTT. The encoded protein is CASSEAMGRSTEAFF.

This clone was detected a few times. J is TRBJ1-1 and V is TRBV5-6; D ambiguous. Germline V gene data show CDR1 as SGHDT and CDR2 as YYEEEE. This CDR3 comprises 13 residues. Trimming shortened V by 0 bases and J by 0 bases, and 3 bases separated the two germline ends. DNA for the CDR3: TGTGCCAGCAGCTTGGCCGTGAACACTGAAGCTTTCTTT. As protein: CASSLAVNTEAFF. Full variable domain (remainder filled in from reference TRBV5-6 and TRBJ1-1): DAGVTQSPTHLIKTRGQQVTLRCSPKSGHDTVSWYQQALGQGPQFIFQYYEEEERQRGNFPDRFSGHQFPNYSSELNVNALLLGDSALYLCASSLAVNTEAFFGQGTRLTVV.

This clone was recorded a few times. The CDR3 nucleotides read TGCGCCAGCAGCCAAGATGAGGGCTCGGGGTTATGGGGCTACACCTTC. It codes for CASSQDEGSGLWGYTF. The gene calls are TRBV4-3 and TRBJ1-2, with unresolved D. The CDR3 totals 16 residues. The germline V gene encodes CDR1 LGHNA and CDR2 YSLEER. V was clipped by 0 bases and J by 8 bases, with 19 bases between them.

As concerns this clone: At one of its ends the junction is not consistent with the germline gene, which may arise from a read error. The chain combines TRBV23-1 with TRBJ2-1; 8 positions match TRBD1. TRBV23-1 is filed as an ORF, its function uncertain. The CDR3 has 13 residues. The CDR3 sequence: CASSPQSGTGCLF. The CDR3 nucleotides read TGCGCCAGCAGTCCCCAGTCCGGGACAGGCTGTCTCTTC.

This clone appeared a single time. The chain has TRBV11-2 and TRBJ1-1; D possibly corresponds to TRBD1 (5 bases). The germline V gene encodes CDR1 SGHAT and CDR2 FQNNGV. The CDR3 sequence is 15 residues long. V was trimmed by 1 base and J by 0 bases, leaving 9 bases between them. CDR3 sequence reads: CASSLGRALNTEAFF. CDR3 bases: TGTGCCAGCAGCTTAGGCAGGGCGCTGAACACTGAAGCTTTCTTT.

This chain connects TRBV27 to TRBJ2-6; 7 bases align to TRBD2. This CDR3 contains 17 residues. V gave up 1 base and J gave up 0 bases; unmatched junction bases: 3. Germline CDR1 reads MNHEY; CDR2 reads SMNVEV (reference sequence). The CDR3 DNA follows: TGTGCCAGCAGTTTATACGCGGGGGACTCTGGGGCCAACGTCCTGACTTTC. Encoded protein: CASSLYAGDSGANVLTF. The variable domain in full, completed from reference TRBV27 and TRBJ2-6, reads EAQVTQNPRYLITVTGKKLTVTCSQNMNHEYMSWYRQDPGLGLRQIYYSMNVEVTDKGDVPEGYKVSRKEKRNFPLILESPSPNQTSLYFCASSLYAGDSGANVLTFGAGSRLTVL.